This TCR beta chain was observed in a study of blood T cell repertoires in COVID-19. Study details: T cells, B-cell-depleted T cells, or PBMCs supplied cDNA or gDNA.

Per the study methods: Estimated nucleated cell counts came from reference gene primer amplification. Some clones are missing from TCRdb's copy, which holds only in-frame ones; the method was immunoSEQ multiplex PCR. That table gives V, J and clone size, and the DNA gave D and trimming. The table records about 240,000 clones, 80% to 95% of them present only once. Germline V gene lookup returns CDR1 WNHNN and CDR2 SYGVQD (reference sequence). The CDR3 has 12 amino acids. V was cut by 3 bases and J by 4 bases, with 6 bases left in between. On this clone: The sample carries other DNA sequences with the same CDR3.

The receptor was derived from a young man with COVID-19, enrolled during active disease. The genes are TRBV10-1 and TRBJ1-1; D ambiguous. What was sequenced was peripheral blood. In nucleotides, the CDR3 is TGCGCCAGCAGTGACGGTGTCACTGAAGCTTTCTTT. Amino acids: CASSDGVTEAFF.